The 5 T cell receptor beta chains in this list originate from one sample, sequenced in a study of cytotoxic CD8 clonotypes in ibrutinib-treated CLL. The method was immunoSEQ multiplex PCR; TCRdb's version includes in-frame clones alone and lacks a portion of them. Of some 130,000 clones listed, 75% to 95% are singletons. Sequencing was performed on PBMCs, taken after 12 months of ibrutinib treatment. The receptors originated from a human donor with chronic lymphocytic leukemia.

The chain couples TRBV28 to TRBJ1-5, with a weak D call TRBD1 (6 bases). The CDR3 is made up of 13 amino acids. V lost 7 bases and J 5 bases, leaving 12 bases between the germline ends. Germline assignment: CDR1 MDHEN and CDR2 SYDVKM. DNA for the CDR3: TGTGCCAGCAAAGGGGGGGTAGATCAGCCCCAGCATTTT. As protein: CASKGGVDQPQHF.

This chain links TRBV4-1 with TRBJ1-1, with a weak D call TRBD1 (6 bases). The ends were cut back, 0 bases at V and 3 bases at J, with 17 bases in the middle. The V gene's germline CDR1 is MGHRA and CDR2 YSYEKL. The CDR3 contains 17 residues. CDR3 region: CASSQDIPGAKDTEAFF. Written as DNA, the CDR3 is TGCGCCAGCAGCCAAGATATCCCGGGGGCAAAGGACACTGAAGCTTTCTTT.

This chain connects TRBV9 to TRBJ2-7; D remains unclear. The V and J ends lost 0 bases and 2 bases respectively, with 9 bases between them. Looked up from germline, CDR1 is SGDLS and CDR2 is YYNGEE. There are 14 residues in the CDR3. The CDR3 spells CASSVAGETYEQYF. The DNA of the CDR3 is TGTGCCAGCAGCGTAGCTGGCGAAACCTACGAGCAGTACTTC.

This clone was observed a few times. V is TRBV6-6 and J is TRBJ2-1, with no clear D. V lost 8 bases and J lost 0, with 11 bases in between. There are 14 residues in the CDR3. Germline V lookup: CDR1 MNHNY, CDR2 SVGAGI (reference sequence). CDR3: CASFEAYSYNEQFF. The DNA for the CDR3 is TGTGCCAGCTTTGAGGCGTACTCCTACAATGAGCAGTTCTTC.

V usage is TRBV27 and J usage is TRBJ2-3; 8 positions agree with TRBD2. The CDR3 length is 14 residues. Trimming took 7 bases from V and 2 from J; bases not matched to a gene: 5. Germline V gene data show CDR1 as MNHEY and CDR2 as SMNVEV (reference sequence). The CDR3 is CASTRGRITDTQYF. In DNA form, the CDR3 reads TGTGCCAGCACTCGCGGGAGGATCACAGATACGCAGTATTTT.